These T cell receptor beta chains were read from a single sample in a study of yellow fever vaccine responses in identical twins. TCRdb used MiXCR to reprocess the RT-PCR reads, holding one entry per CDR3 protein. The repertoire holds more than 30,000 distinct CDR3 sequences, more than 45% seen once, with 4.5% in the top ten. Specimen: T cells from blood (PBMCs), unsorted or a sorted subset (not recorded which), collected before or after yellow fever vaccination (not recorded which). These receptor sequences come from a woman under 30 who received the yellow fever vaccine. Each CDR3 is given with its conserved first and last residue. The D gene is left open where the match is weak. Clone size is shown for a subset of rows, as once, few, many or a class of expanded clone.

size: -; D: -; V: TRBV6-6; J: TRBJ2-1; CDR3: CASSQGSFDDEQFF; DNA: TGTGCCAGCAGTCAGGGTTCTTTCGACGATGAGCAGTTCTTC
size: -; D: TRBD1; V: TRBV11-1; J: TRBJ2-1; CDR3: CASSPQGAGEQFF; DNA: TGTGCCAGCAGCCCACAGGGGGCGGGTGAGCAGTTCTTC
size: -; D: -; V: TRBV28; J: TRBJ2-1; CDR3: CASRSLGEAFNEQFF; DNA: TGTGCCAGCAGATCCCTAGGGGAGGCCTTTAATGAGCAGTTCTTC
size: -; D: -; V: TRBV29-1; J: TRBJ1-2; CDR3: CSVGTSNYGYTF; DNA: TGCAGCGTCGGGACGTCCAACTATGGCTACACCTTC
size: -; D: -; V: TRBV19; J: TRBJ1-1; CDR3: CASSMTLMNTEAFF; DNA: TGTGCCAGTAGTATGACTCTCATGAACACTGAAGCTTTCTTT
size: -; D: -; V: TRBV6-5; J: TRBJ2-1; CDR3: CASSSPSESSYNEQFF; DNA: TGTGCCAGCAGTTCCCCTAGCGAGAGCTCCTACAATGAGCAGTTCTTC
size: few; D: -; V: TRBV6-1; J: TRBJ1-5; CDR3: CASRSLAGTQPQHF; DNA: TGTGCCAGCAGGTCTTTAGCGGGTACTCAGCCCCAGCATTTT
size: -; D: -; V: TRBV7-9; J: TRBJ2-3; CDR3: CASSRGPSTDTQYF; DNA: TGTGCCAGCAGCCGCGGACCCAGCACAGATACGCAGTATTTT
size: -; D: TRBD2; V: TRBV10-3; J: TRBJ2-3; CDR3: CAISGTSLTDTQYF; DNA: TGTGCCATCAGTGGGACTAGCCTCACAGATACGCAGTATTTT
size: -; D: TRBD2; V: TRBV7-9; J: TRBJ2-3; CDR3: CASSLGLAGADTQYF; DNA: TGTGCCAGCAGCCTGGGACTAGCGGGGGCAGATACGCAGTATTTT
size: -; D: -; V: TRBV6-1; J: TRBJ2-7; CDR3: CASSQGLGYEQYF; DNA: TGTGCCAGCAGTCAGGGTTTAGGTTACGAGCAGTACTTC
size: -; D: -; V: TRBV12-3/TRBV12-4; J: TRBJ2-1; CDR3: CASRTSHRNEQFF; DNA: TGTGCCAGCAGAACCTCGCACCGGAATGAGCAGTTCTTC
size: -; D: -; V: TRBV16; J: TRBJ2-1; CDR3: CASSQFSGNEQFF; DNA: TGTGCCAGCAGCCAATTCTCAGGCAATGAGCAGTTCTTC
size: -; D: -; V: TRBV29-1; J: TRBJ1-2; CDR3: CSVRRDSGGYTF; DNA: TGCAGCGTTCGGAGGGATTCGGGGGGCTACACCTTC
size: -; D: TRBD1; V: TRBV10-1; J: TRBJ1-5; CDR3: CASRFNRTGGSNQPQHF; DNA: TGCGCCAGCAGGTTCAATCGGACAGGGGGAAGCAATCAGCCCCAGCATTTT
size: -; D: TRBD1; V: TRBV29-1; J: TRBJ2-7; CDR3: CSVEGGTGSNPYEQYF; DNA: TGCAGCGTTGAGGGTGGGACAGGGTCGAATCCCTACGAGCAGTACTTC
size: -; D: -; V: TRBV7-9; J: TRBJ2-5; CDR3: CASSSGRQLPEGTQYF; DNA: TGTGCCAGCAGCTCCGGCCGACAGCTCCCTGAAGGGACCCAGTACTTC
size: -; D: TRBD2; V: TRBV18; J: TRBJ2-1; CDR3: CASSPPGGSYNEQFF; DNA: TGTGCCAGCTCACCACCGGGCGGGAGCTACAATGAGCAGTTCTTC
size: -; D: -; V: TRBV4-2; J: TRBJ1-1; CDR3: CASSQGTNRNTEAFF; DNA: TGTGCCAGCAGCCAAGGGACGAATCGGAACACTGAAGCTTTCTTT
size: -; D: -; V: TRBV7-9; J: TRBJ2-2; CDR3: CASGSPTGELFF; DNA: TGTGCCAGCGGGTCACCCACCGGGGAGCTGTTTTTT
size: few; D: -; V: TRBV28; J: TRBJ1-1; CDR3: CASSSFAPEAFF; DNA: TGTGCCAGCAGTTCTTTCGCCCCTGAAGCTTTCTTT
size: -; D: TRBD1; V: TRBV10-3; J: TRBJ2-3; CDR3: CAISPGTGVRADTQYF; DNA: TGTGCCATCAGTCCCGGGACAGGGGTCCGGGCAGATACGCAGTATTTT
size: -; D: TRBD1; V: TRBV6-2/TRBV6-3; J: TRBJ2-3; CDR3: CASSYSGTGGSAKDTQYF; DNA: TGTGCCAGCAGTTACTCAGGGACAGGGGGGTCCGCCAAAGATACGCAGTATTTT
size: -; D: -; V: TRBV7-2; J: TRBJ1-3; CDR3: CASSLVGGSNTIYF; DNA: TGTGCCAGCAGCTTAGTTGGAGGGTCGAACACCATATATTTT
size: -; D: TRBD1; V: TRBV7-6; J: TRBJ1-2; CDR3: CASSFGTGGYGYTF; DNA: TGTGCCAGCAGCTTTGGAACAGGGGGCTATGGCTACACCTTC
size: -; D: TRBD2; V: TRBV11-1; J: TRBJ2-7; CDR3: CASSLVAGGPYEQYF; DNA: TGTGCCAGCAGCTTGGTAGCGGGAGGTCCCTACGAGCAGTACTTC
size: -; D: TRBD2; V: TRBV3-1; J: TRBJ2-1; CDR3: CASSQDGATSGGPYNEQFF; DNA: TGTGCCAGCAGCCAAGATGGGGCGACTAGCGGGGGCCCGTACAATGAGCAGTTCTTC
size: -; D: -; V: TRBV19; J: TRBJ2-1; CDR3: CASSIGLYNEQFF; DNA: TGTGCCAGTAGTATTGGCTTGTACAATGAGCAGTTCTTC
size: once; D: -; V: TRBV7-6; J: TRBJ1-5; CDR3: CASSLESRPSQPQHF; DNA: TGTGCCAGCAGCTTAGAGTCCCGGCCTAGCCAGCCCCAGCATTTT
size: -; D: -; V: TRBV29-1; J: TRBJ2-1; CDR3: CSSVLRGAYNEQFF; DNA: TGCAGCTCGGTTCTCAGGGGAGCCTACAATGAGCAGTTCTTC
size: -; D: TRBD1; V: TRBV10-3; J: TRBJ2-5; CDR3: CASWTGAPQETQYF; DNA: TGTGCCTCATGGACAGGAGCGCCACAAGAGACCCAGTACTTC
size: few; D: -; V: TRBV20-1; J: TRBJ1-1; CDR3: CSARAYLGTEAFF; DNA: TGCAGTGCTAGAGCCTACCTTGGGACTGAAGCTTTCTTT
size: -; D: TRBD2; V: TRBV5-5; J: TRBJ2-1; CDR3: CASTPSGLVPIEQFF; DNA: TGTGCCAGCACCCCGTCGGGACTAGTTCCCATTGAGCAGTTCTTC
size: -; D: TRBD1; V: TRBV20-1; J: TRBJ2-1; CDR3: CSATPRGGAYNEQFF; DNA: TGCAGTGCTACCCCTCGAGGGGGCGCCTACAATGAGCAGTTCTTC
size: once; D: -; V: TRBV18; J: TRBJ1-1; CDR3: CASSPGRQHTEAFF; DNA: TGTGCCAGCTCACCCGGCAGGCAGCACACTGAAGCTTTCTTT
size: -; D: -; V: TRBV11-1; J: TRBJ2-7; CDR3: CASSSWTVYEQYF; DNA: TGTGCCAGCAGCTCCTGGACAGTTTACGAGCAGTACTTC
size: -; D: -; V: TRBV5-1; J: TRBJ2-2; CDR3: CASSLSLGLTIGSTGELFF; DNA: TGCGCCAGCAGCTTATCTTTGGGACTGACAATAGGTAGCACCGGGGAGCTGTTTTTT
size: -; D: -; V: TRBV28; J: TRBJ2-1; CDR3: CASNKGGSYNEQFF; DNA: TGTGCCAGCAACAAGGGCGGCTCCTACAATGAGCAGTTCTTC
size: few; D: -; V: TRBV29-1; J: TRBJ1-1; CDR3: CSALRSQGNTEAFF; DNA: TGCAGCGCCCTCCGTTCCCAGGGGAACACTGAAGCTTTCTTT
size: few; D: -; V: TRBV7-3; J: TRBJ2-2; CDR3: CASSPDTGELFF; DNA: TGTGCCAGCAGCCCCGACACCGGGGAGCTGTTTTTT